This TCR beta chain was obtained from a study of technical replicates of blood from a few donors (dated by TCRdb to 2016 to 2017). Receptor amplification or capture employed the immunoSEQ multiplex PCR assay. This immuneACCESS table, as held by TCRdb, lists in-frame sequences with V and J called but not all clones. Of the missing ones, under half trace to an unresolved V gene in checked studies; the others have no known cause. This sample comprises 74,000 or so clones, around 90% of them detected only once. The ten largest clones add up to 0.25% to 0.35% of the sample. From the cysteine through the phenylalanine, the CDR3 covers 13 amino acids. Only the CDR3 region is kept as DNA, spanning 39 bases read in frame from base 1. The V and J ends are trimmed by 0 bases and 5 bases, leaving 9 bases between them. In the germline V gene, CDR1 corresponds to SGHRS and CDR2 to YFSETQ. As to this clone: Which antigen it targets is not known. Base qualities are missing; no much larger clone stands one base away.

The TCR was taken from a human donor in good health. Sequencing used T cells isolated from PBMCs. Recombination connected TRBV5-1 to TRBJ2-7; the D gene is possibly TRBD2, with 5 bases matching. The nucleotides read TGCGCCAGCAGCTTGGGCCTAGCCGACGAGCAGTACTTC. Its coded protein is CASSLGLADEQYF.